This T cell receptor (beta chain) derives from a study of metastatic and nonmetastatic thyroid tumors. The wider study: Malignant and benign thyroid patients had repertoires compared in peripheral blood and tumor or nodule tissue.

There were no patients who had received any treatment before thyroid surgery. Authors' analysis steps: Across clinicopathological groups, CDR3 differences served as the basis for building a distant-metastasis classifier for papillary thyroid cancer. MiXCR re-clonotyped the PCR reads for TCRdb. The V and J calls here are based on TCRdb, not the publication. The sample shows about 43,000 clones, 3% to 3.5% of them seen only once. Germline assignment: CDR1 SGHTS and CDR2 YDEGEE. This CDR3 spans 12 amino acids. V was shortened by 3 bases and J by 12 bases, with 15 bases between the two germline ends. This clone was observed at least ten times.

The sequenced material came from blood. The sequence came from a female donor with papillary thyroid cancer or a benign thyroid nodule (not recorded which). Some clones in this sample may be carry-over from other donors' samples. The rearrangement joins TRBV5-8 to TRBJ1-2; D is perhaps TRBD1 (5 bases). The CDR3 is CASSSRGARDTF. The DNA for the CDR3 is TGTGCCAGCAGCTCCCGTGGGGCAAGGGACACCTTC.